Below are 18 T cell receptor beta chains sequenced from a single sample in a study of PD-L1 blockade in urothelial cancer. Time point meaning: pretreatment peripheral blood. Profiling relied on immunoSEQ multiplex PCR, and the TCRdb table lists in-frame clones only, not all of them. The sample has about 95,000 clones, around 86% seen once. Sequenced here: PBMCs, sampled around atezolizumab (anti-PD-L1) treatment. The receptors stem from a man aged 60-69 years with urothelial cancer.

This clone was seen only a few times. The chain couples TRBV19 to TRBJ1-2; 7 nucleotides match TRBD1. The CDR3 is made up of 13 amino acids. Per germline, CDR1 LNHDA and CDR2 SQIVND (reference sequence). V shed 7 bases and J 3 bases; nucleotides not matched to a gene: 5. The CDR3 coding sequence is TGTGCCAGTAAGCCGGGACAGCACTATGGCTACACCTTC. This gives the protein CASKPGQHYGYTF. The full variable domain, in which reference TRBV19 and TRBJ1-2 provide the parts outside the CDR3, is DGGITQSPKYLFRKEGQNVTLSCEQNLNHDAMYWYRQDPGQGLRLIYYSQIVNDFQKGDIAEGYSVSREKKESFPLTVTSAQKNPTAFYLCASKPGQHYGYTFGSGTRLTVV.

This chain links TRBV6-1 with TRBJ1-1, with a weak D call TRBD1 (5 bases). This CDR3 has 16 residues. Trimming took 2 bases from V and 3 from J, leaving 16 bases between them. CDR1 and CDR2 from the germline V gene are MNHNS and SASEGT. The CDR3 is CASSELAGMVDTEAFF. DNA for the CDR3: TGTGCCAGCAGTGAATTGGCAGGGATGGTGGACACTGAAGCTTTCTTT.

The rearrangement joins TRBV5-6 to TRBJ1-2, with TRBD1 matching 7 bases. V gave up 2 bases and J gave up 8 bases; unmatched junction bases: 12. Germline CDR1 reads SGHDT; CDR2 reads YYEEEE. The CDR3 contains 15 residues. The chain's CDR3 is CASSFSDRDTRGYTF. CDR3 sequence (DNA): TGTGCCAGCAGCTTCTCCGACAGGGACACGCGCGGCTACACCTTC.

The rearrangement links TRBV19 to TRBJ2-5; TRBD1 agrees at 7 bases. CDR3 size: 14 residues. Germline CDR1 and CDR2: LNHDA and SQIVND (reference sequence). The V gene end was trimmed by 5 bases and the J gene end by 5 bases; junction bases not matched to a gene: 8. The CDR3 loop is CASSAHRGTETQYF. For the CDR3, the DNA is TGTGCCAGTAGTGCCCACAGGGGAACGGAGACCCAGTACTTC.

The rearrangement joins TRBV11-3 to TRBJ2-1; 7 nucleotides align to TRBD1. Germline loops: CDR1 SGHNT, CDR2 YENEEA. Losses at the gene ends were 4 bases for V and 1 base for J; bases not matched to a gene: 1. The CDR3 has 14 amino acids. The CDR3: CASSSGQSYNEQFF. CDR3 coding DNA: TGTGCCAGCAGCTCGGGACAGTCCTACAATGAGCAGTTCTTC.

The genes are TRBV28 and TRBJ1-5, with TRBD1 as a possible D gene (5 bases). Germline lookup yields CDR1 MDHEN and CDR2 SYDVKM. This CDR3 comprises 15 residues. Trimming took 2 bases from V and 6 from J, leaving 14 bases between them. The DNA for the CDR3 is TGTGCCAGCAGTTTAGACAGTGGGCTCGCTCAGCCCCAGCATTTT. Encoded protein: CASSLDSGLAQPQHF.

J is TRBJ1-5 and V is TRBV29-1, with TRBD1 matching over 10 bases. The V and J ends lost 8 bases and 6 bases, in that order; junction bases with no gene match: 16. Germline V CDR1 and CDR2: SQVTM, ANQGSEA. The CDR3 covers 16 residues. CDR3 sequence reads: CSLNRDRGIISQPQHF. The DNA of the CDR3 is TGCAGCCTCAACCGGGACAGGGGCATCATCAGTCAGCCCCAGCATTTT.

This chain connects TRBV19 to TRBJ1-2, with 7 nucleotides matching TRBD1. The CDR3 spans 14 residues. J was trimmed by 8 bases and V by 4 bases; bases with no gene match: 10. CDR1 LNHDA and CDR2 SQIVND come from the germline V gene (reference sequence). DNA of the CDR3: TGTGCCAGTAGTACGACAAAACAGGGGTACGGCTACACCTTC. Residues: CASSTTKQGYGYTF.

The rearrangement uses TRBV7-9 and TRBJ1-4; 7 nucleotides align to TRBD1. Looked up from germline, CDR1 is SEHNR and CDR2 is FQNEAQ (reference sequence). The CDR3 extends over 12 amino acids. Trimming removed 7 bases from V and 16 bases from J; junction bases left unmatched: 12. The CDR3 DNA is TGTGCCAGCATGGGGATTACAGGGGATCAGTTTTTT. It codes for CASMGITGDQFF.

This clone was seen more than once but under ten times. The CDR3 reads CASSLAGANTGELFF. In nucleotides, the CDR3 is TGTGCCAGCTCACTAGCGGGGGCAAACACCGGGGAGCTGTTTTTT. This sequence joins TRBV18 and TRBJ2-2, with 9 nucleotides matching TRBD2. Germline CDR1 and CDR2: KGHSH and LQKENI. V lost 4 bases, J lost 2 bases, and 2 bases stayed unmatched. This CDR3 has 15 residues. The variable domain in full, completed from reference TRBV18 and TRBJ2-2, reads NAGVMQNPRHLVRRRGQEARLRCSPMKGHSHVYWYRQLPEEGLKFMVYLQKENIIDESGMPKERFSAEFPKEGPSILRIQQVVRGDSAAYFCASSLAGANTGELFFGEGSRLTVL.

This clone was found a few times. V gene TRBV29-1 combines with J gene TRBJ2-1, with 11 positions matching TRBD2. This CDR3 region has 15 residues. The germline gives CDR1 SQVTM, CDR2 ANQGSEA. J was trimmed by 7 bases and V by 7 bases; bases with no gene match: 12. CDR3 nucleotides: TGCAGCGCTCCCCCGGGTAGCGGGGGGGGGAATGAGCAGTTCTTC. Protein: CSAPPGSGGGNEQFF.

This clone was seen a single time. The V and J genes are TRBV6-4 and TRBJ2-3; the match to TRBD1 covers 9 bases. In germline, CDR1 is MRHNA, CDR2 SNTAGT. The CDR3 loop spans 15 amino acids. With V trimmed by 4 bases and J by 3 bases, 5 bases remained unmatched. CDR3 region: CASSVRGQGTDTQYF. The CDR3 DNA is TGTGCCAGCAGTGTCAGGGGACAGGGAACAGATACGCAGTATTTT.

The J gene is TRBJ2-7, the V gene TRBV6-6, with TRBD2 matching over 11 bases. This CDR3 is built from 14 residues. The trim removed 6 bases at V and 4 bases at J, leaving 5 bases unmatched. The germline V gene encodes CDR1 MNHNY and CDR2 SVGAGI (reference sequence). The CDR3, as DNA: TGTGCCAGCAGGATAGCGGGGGGGCCATACGAGCAGTACTTC. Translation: CASRIAGGPYEQYF.

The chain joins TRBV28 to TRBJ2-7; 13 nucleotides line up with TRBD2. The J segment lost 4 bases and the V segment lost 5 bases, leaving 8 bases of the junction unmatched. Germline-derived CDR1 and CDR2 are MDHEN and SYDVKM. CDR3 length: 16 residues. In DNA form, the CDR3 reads TGTGCCAGCAGTCCTCGACTAGCGGGAGGACGGTACGAGCAGTACTTC. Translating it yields CASSPRLAGGRYEQYF. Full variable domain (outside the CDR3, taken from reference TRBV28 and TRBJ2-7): DVKVTQSSRYLVKRTGEKVFLECVQDMDHENMFWYRQDPGLGLRLIYFSYDVKMKEKGDIPEGYSVSREKKERFSLILESASTNQTSMYLCASSPRLAGGRYEQYFGPGTRLTVT.

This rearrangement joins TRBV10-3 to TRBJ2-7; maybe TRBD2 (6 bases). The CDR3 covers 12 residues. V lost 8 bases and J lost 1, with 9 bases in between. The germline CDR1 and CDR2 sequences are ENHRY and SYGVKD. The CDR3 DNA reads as TGTGCCATCGGGACTTCTTCCTACGAGCAGTACTTC. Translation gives CAIGTSSYEQYF.

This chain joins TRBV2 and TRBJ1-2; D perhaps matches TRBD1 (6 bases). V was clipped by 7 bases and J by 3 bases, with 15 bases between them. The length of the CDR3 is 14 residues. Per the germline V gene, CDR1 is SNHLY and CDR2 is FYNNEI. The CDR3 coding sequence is TGTGCCAGCAATACAGGGTTGGGTGACTATGGCTACACCTTC. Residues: CASNTGLGDYGYTF.

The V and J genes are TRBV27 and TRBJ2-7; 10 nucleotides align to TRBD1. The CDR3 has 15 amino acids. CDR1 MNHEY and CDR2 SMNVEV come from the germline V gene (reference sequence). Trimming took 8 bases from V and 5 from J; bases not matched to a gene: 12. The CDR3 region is CASLGTGQGSHEQYF. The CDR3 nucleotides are TGTGCCAGCCTCGGCACGGGACAGGGGTCCCACGAGCAGTACTTC.

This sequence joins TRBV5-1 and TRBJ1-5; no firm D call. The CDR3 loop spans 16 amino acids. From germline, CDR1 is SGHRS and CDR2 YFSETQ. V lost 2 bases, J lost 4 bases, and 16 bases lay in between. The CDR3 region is CASSLAPAGGNQPQHF. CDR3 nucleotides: TGCGCCAGCAGCTTAGCACCCGCGGGAGGAAATCAGCCCCAGCATTTT. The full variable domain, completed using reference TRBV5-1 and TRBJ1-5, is KAGVTQTPRYLIKTRGQQVTLSCSPISGHRSVSWYQQTPGQGLQFLFEYFSETQRNKGNFPGRFSGRQFSNSRSEMNVSTLELGDSALYLCASSLAPAGGNQPQHFGDGTRLSIL.